These T cell receptor beta chains were read from a single sample in a study of T cell repertoires in cytomegalovirus infection. Using its own MiXCR run on the reads, TCRdb lists one record per CDR3 protein. Of 300,000 to 450,000 distinct CDR3 sequences listed, 15% to 20% are singletons. Material: PBMCs. The receptors come from a human donor in good health (CMV status not recorded). Some clones in this sample may be carry-over from other donors' samples. Each CDR3 is given with its conserved first and last residue. D genes are given only for firm matches. The size entry is marked missing in some rows and otherwise reads once, few, many or a size class.

CDR3nt: TGTGCCAGCAGTGCCGCCGAGATGAACACCGGGGAGCTGTTTTTT; CDR3aa: CASSAAEMNTGELFF; v_gene: TRBV6-8; len: 15; abundance: NA; j_gene: TRBJ2-2; d_gene: NA
CDR3nt: TGTGCCAGCAGTTCGGGACCACTTCGCTCTTTGAACACTGAAGCTTTCTTT; CDR3aa: CASSSGPLRSLNTEAFF; v_gene: TRBV27; len: 17; abundance: NA; j_gene: TRBJ1-1; d_gene: NA
CDR3nt: TGTGCCAGCAGTCGTAACAGGGGTGCTAACTATGGCTACACCTTC; CDR3aa: CASSRNRGANYGYTF; v_gene: TRBV2; len: 15; abundance: NA; j_gene: TRBJ1-2; d_gene: TRBD1
CDR3nt: TGTGCCAGCACGTCCCCGGGACAGCGAAACACCATATATTTT; CDR3aa: CASTSPGQRNTIYF; v_gene: TRBV28; len: 14; abundance: NA; j_gene: TRBJ1-3; d_gene: TRBD1
CDR3nt: TGCAGTGCTAGTGATCACCGGACGTATAGCAATCAGCCCCAGCATTTT; CDR3aa: CSASDHRTYSNQPQHF; v_gene: TRBV20-1; len: 16; abundance: many; j_gene: TRBJ1-5; d_gene: NA
CDR3nt: TGCAGTGCTAGAGATTCTAGGGCGCAGGGGGCGCGGGACTATGGCTACACCTTC; CDR3aa: CSARDSRAQGARDYGYTF; v_gene: TRBV20-1; len: 18; abundance: NA; j_gene: TRBJ1-2; d_gene: TRBD1
CDR3nt: TGCAGTGCTAAAGAACAGGGGCACTATGGCTACACCTTC; CDR3aa: CSAKEQGHYGYTF; v_gene: TRBV20-1; len: 13; abundance: NA; j_gene: TRBJ1-2; d_gene: TRBD1
CDR3nt: TGCAGTGCTAGACTCCGGGGGTATGAGCAGTTCTTC; CDR3aa: CSARLRGYEQFF; v_gene: TRBV20-1; len: 12; abundance: few; j_gene: TRBJ2-1; d_gene: NA
CDR3nt: TGTGCCAGCAGTATCACTAGCGGGGGGGCAGATGAGCAGTTCTTC; CDR3aa: CASSITSGGADEQFF; v_gene: TRBV12-3/TRBV12-4; len: 15; abundance: few; j_gene: TRBJ2-1; d_gene: TRBD2
CDR3nt: TGTGCCACCAGCAGAGCTAGGTTTGAGACACCTAGCACAGATACGCAGTATTTT; CDR3aa: CATSRARFETPSTDTQYF; v_gene: TRBV15; len: 18; abundance: NA; j_gene: TRBJ2-3; d_gene: NA
CDR3nt: TGTGCCTGGAGCCTAAGCACTAACTATGGCTACACCTTC; CDR3aa: CAWSLSTNYGYTF; v_gene: TRBV30; len: 13; abundance: NA; j_gene: TRBJ1-2; d_gene: NA
CDR3nt: TGTGCCAGCAGTCACTACAGGGCGACTAATGAAAAACTGTTTTTT; CDR3aa: CASSHYRATNEKLFF; v_gene: TRBV28; len: 15; abundance: few; j_gene: TRBJ1-4; d_gene: NA
CDR3nt: TGTGCCAGCAGCTTAAATAACAGGGGGGCGTCACCCCTCCACTTT; CDR3aa: CASSLNNRGASPLHF; v_gene: TRBV7-2; len: 15; abundance: many; j_gene: TRBJ1-6; d_gene: TRBD1
CDR3nt: TGCAGTGCTAGAGATGGAACTGGTGATACGCAGTATTTT; CDR3aa: CSARDGTGDTQYF; v_gene: TRBV20-1; len: 13; abundance: few; j_gene: TRBJ2-3; d_gene: NA
CDR3nt: TGTGCCAGCAGTTTAGAGGACAGGGCAGGCTATGGCTACACCTTC; CDR3aa: CASSLEDRAGYGYTF; v_gene: TRBV28; len: 15; abundance: NA; j_gene: TRBJ1-2; d_gene: TRBD1
CDR3nt: TGTGCCAGCAGCAACACAGCTAACTATGGCTACACCTTC; CDR3aa: CASSNTANYGYTF; v_gene: TRBV7-2; len: 13; abundance: many; j_gene: TRBJ1-2; d_gene: NA
CDR3nt: TGCGCCAGCGGAAAGAGTACCCGTTTTGATACGCAGTATTTT; CDR3aa: CASGKSTRFDTQYF; v_gene: TRBV5-1; len: 14; abundance: few; j_gene: TRBJ2-3; d_gene: NA
CDR3nt: TGTGCCACCGCGACAGGGGAGGAAAGCGGGGAGCTGTTTTTT; CDR3aa: CATATGEESGELFF; v_gene: TRBV10-3; len: 14; abundance: NA; j_gene: TRBJ2-2; d_gene: TRBD1
CDR3nt: TGTGCCAGTAGTCTTAGACTAGCGGGAGCCACAGATACGCAGTATTTT; CDR3aa: CASSLRLAGATDTQYF; v_gene: TRBV19; len: 16; abundance: NA; j_gene: TRBJ2-3; d_gene: TRBD2
CDR3nt: TGTGCCACCAGCGGACCCCGTTACCAAGAGACCCAGTACTTC; CDR3aa: CATSGPRYQETQYF; v_gene: TRBV15; len: 14; abundance: many; j_gene: TRBJ2-5; d_gene: NA
CDR3nt: TGTGCCAGCAGCCGTACAGGGGGCAGAAACACCATATATTTT; CDR3aa: CASSRTGGRNTIYF; v_gene: TRBV7-8; len: 14; abundance: few; j_gene: TRBJ1-3; d_gene: TRBD1
CDR3nt: TGTGCCAGCAGCTTCACTCAGAGCTCCTACGAGCAGTACTTC; CDR3aa: CASSFTQSSYEQYF; v_gene: TRBV7-2; len: 14; abundance: many; j_gene: TRBJ2-7; d_gene: NA
CDR3nt: TGTGCCACCAGCTCCCCAGGGGGGCTAGCTTTCTTT; CDR3aa: CATSSPGGLAFF; v_gene: TRBV15; len: 12; abundance: NA; j_gene: TRBJ1-1; d_gene: TRBD1
CDR3nt: TGCGCCACCTCGCGGGAGCGATATTACGAGCAGTACTTC; CDR3aa: CATSRERYYEQYF; v_gene: TRBV10-2; len: 13; abundance: many; j_gene: TRBJ2-7; d_gene: TRBD2
CDR3nt: TGTGCCAGCACGGGACAGGGAACCGGGGAGCTGTTTTTT; CDR3aa: CASTGQGTGELFF; v_gene: TRBV2; len: 13; abundance: few; j_gene: TRBJ2-2; d_gene: TRBD1
CDR3nt: TGTGCCAGCAGGAATCAACTAGCGGGACCCCAGGGTACGCAGTATTTT; CDR3aa: CASRNQLAGPQGTQYF; v_gene: TRBV6-1; len: 16; abundance: few; j_gene: TRBJ2-3; d_gene: TRBD2
CDR3nt: TGTGCCAGCAGCTCCGACGGAAAGGATCAGCCCCAGCATTTT; CDR3aa: CASSSDGKDQPQHF; v_gene: TRBV5-4; len: 14; abundance: few; j_gene: TRBJ1-5; d_gene: NA
CDR3nt: TGCAGTGCTAGAACCGGGACAGGGGGGTGGACTGAAGCTTTCTTT; CDR3aa: CSARTGTGGWTEAFF; v_gene: TRBV20-1; len: 15; abundance: NA; j_gene: TRBJ1-1; d_gene: TRBD1
CDR3nt: TGTGCCCTTTGCAGCGGGAGGGCCTACGAGCAGTACTTC; CDR3aa: CALCSGRAYEQYF; v_gene: TRBV19; len: 13; abundance: NA; j_gene: TRBJ2-7; d_gene: TRBD2
CDR3nt: TGTGCCAGCAGCCGACTGTACTCTGGGGCCAACGTCCTGACTTTC; CDR3aa: CASSRLYSGANVLTF; v_gene: TRBV12-3/TRBV12-4; len: 15; abundance: NA; j_gene: TRBJ2-6; d_gene: NA
CDR3nt: TGTGCCAGCAGCGAATCCGGGACAACCTCGGGCTACACCTTC; CDR3aa: CASSESGTTSGYTF; v_gene: TRBV25-1; len: 14; abundance: few; j_gene: TRBJ1-2; d_gene: NA
CDR3nt: TGTGCCACCAAGAAACAGGGTCCCGATGGCTACACCTTC; CDR3aa: CATKKQGPDGYTF; v_gene: TRBV7-2; len: 13; abundance: few; j_gene: TRBJ1-2; d_gene: NA
CDR3nt: TGCGCCAGCAGCGAGGGACTAGCGGGGGGTAATACGCAGTATTTT; CDR3aa: CASSEGLAGGNTQYF; v_gene: TRBV5-1; len: 15; abundance: NA; j_gene: TRBJ2-3; d_gene: TRBD2
CDR3nt: TGTGCCAGCAGGGGCAGGGCGCAAGAGACCCAGTACTTC; CDR3aa: CASRGRAQETQYF; v_gene: TRBV6-2/TRBV6-3; len: 13; abundance: few; j_gene: TRBJ2-5; d_gene: NA
CDR3nt: TGTGCCAGCAGCCCGGGACAGCAAGAGACCCAGTACTTC; CDR3aa: CASSPGQQETQYF; v_gene: TRBV7-2; len: 13; abundance: many; j_gene: TRBJ2-5; d_gene: TRBD1
CDR3nt: TGTGCCACCAGCAGAGCCCCCGACAACTCTGGAAACACCATATATTTT; CDR3aa: CATSRAPDNSGNTIYF; v_gene: TRBV15; len: 16; abundance: NA; j_gene: TRBJ1-3; d_gene: NA
CDR3nt: TGTGCCAGCAGTTTGAACAGCCACAACAATGAGCAGTTCTTC; CDR3aa: CASSLNSHNNEQFF; v_gene: TRBV12-3/TRBV12-4; len: 14; abundance: many; j_gene: TRBJ2-1; d_gene: NA
CDR3nt: TGTGCCAGCGGCTTAGCGTTCCAGGGGAGATATGGCTACACCTTC; CDR3aa: CASGLAFQGRYGYTF; v_gene: TRBV7-8; len: 15; abundance: NA; j_gene: TRBJ1-2; d_gene: NA
CDR3nt: TGTGCCAGCAGTTTAGGAGGGACAGGTCAAGAGACCCAGTACTTC; CDR3aa: CASSLGGTGQETQYF; v_gene: TRBV7-6; len: 15; abundance: few; j_gene: TRBJ2-5; d_gene: TRBD1
CDR3nt: TGCGCCAGCAGCCAGTGGCACAAGGTGAACGAGCAGTACTTC; CDR3aa: CASSQWHKVNEQYF; v_gene: TRBV4-1; len: 14; abundance: many; j_gene: TRBJ2-7; d_gene: NA
CDR3nt: TGCAGTGCTAGAGACAGAGGATATGGCTACACCTTC; CDR3aa: CSARDRGYGYTF; v_gene: TRBV20-1; len: 12; abundance: few; j_gene: TRBJ1-2; d_gene: NA
CDR3nt: TGTGCCATCGGACTAGCGGGCCCCTACGAGCAGTACTTC; CDR3aa: CAIGLAGPYEQYF; v_gene: TRBV27; len: 13; abundance: few; j_gene: TRBJ2-7; d_gene: TRBD2
CDR3nt: TGTGCCAGCAGCTTAGTTGGGCCCTATGGCTACACCTTC; CDR3aa: CASSLVGPYGYTF; v_gene: TRBV7-9; len: 13; abundance: many; j_gene: TRBJ1-2; d_gene: NA
CDR3nt: TGCGCCAGCAGCTTGGAGCCCCGCTCCGAGCAGTACTTC; CDR3aa: CASSLEPRSEQYF; v_gene: TRBV5-1; len: 13; abundance: few; j_gene: TRBJ2-7; d_gene: NA
CDR3nt: TGTGCCAGTGGTGCGGGCGAAAAACTGTTTTTT; CDR3aa: CASGAGEKLFF; v_gene: TRBV6-5; len: 11; abundance: NA; j_gene: TRBJ1-4; d_gene: NA
CDR3nt: TGTGCCAGCTCACCAAATCGGGGAGACGAGCAGTACTTC; CDR3aa: CASSPNRGDEQYF; v_gene: TRBV18; len: 13; abundance: NA; j_gene: TRBJ2-7; d_gene: NA
CDR3nt: TGTGCCAGCAGTCCGAGGGGCAGGGGGCTGGAGACCCAGTACTTC; CDR3aa: CASSPRGRGLETQYF; v_gene: TRBV27; len: 15; abundance: NA; j_gene: TRBJ2-5; d_gene: TRBD1